The present T cell receptor (beta chain) was sequenced within a study of long-term antiretroviral therapy in people with HIV. Assay version v3.0 of immunoSEQ was used, and it was run at survey level. Generated by immunoSEQ multiplex PCR, the TCRdb table keeps only in-frame clones and is missing some. The sample includes tens of thousands of clones, 95% of them seen just once. Germline CDR1 SGDLS, CDR2 YYNGEE. The V end lost 0 bases, the J end lost 0 bases, and 7 bases lay between the germline ends. The CDR3 is made up of 15 amino acids. Donors needed at least one pre-ART PBMC sample plus at least two post-ART samples. Every specimen held between roughly 0.95-10 million cryopreserved PBMC. These were thawed and washed before DNA extraction.

The sequences come from unsorted PBMCs, collected 5.3 years after starting antiretroviral therapy. The receptor was derived from a man aged 45-65 years with HIV. The chain combines TRBV9 with TRBJ1-5, with D maybe TRBD1 (6 bases). Written as DNA, the CDR3 is TGTGCCAGCAGCGTAGGACAGGCTAGCAATCAGCCCCAGCATTTT. Its translation is CASSVGQASNQPQHF.